These 10 T cell receptor beta chains originate from one sample sequenced in a study of T cell responses to AZD1222 COVID-19 vaccine. Sequencing was performed with immunoSEQ multiplex PCR; in TCRdb, only in-frame clones are kept and a portion is missing. Among 240,000 or so clones listed, about 92% were seen once. The sample in question was peripheral blood, obtained on day 0 of AZD1222 vaccination. The source is an adult in good health.

On this clone itself: This same CDR3 is encoded by further DNA sequences in the sample. The chain employs TRBV12-3 or TRBV12-4 and TRBJ1-1; D unresolved. Trimming removed 5 bases at V and 2 bases at J, with 6 bases between. The CDR3 runs to 12 residues. CDR3 in amino acids: CASSRQNTEAFF. As DNA, the CDR3 is TGTGCCAGCAGTCGACAAAACACTGAAGCTTTCTTT.

This chain connects TRBV24-1 to TRBJ1-5, with 10 bases aligning to TRBD1. CDR1 KGHDR and CDR2 SFDVKD come from the germline V gene. The CDR3 contains 17 residues. Trimming cost V 4 bases and J 1 base; bases outside gene matches: 6. The CDR3 coding sequence is TGTGCCACCAGTGAGGGGGGACAGGGGATGAGCAATCAGCCCCAGCATTTT. Translation gives CATSEGGQGMSNQPQHF.

J is TRBJ2-1 and V is TRBV12-3 or TRBV12-4; unclear D gene. The CDR3 covers 11 residues. V lost 7 bases and J lost 4, with 5 bases in between. The DNA for the CDR3 is TGTGCCAGCACCTCGTACAATGAGCAGTTCTTC. The encoded protein is CASTSYNEQFF.

This sequence joins TRBV28 and TRBJ1-2; D not certain. V was pared by 5 bases and J by 4 bases, with 11 bases between. The CDR3 runs 13 residues. Germline lookup yields CDR1 MDHEN and CDR2 SYDVKM. The CDR3 DNA is TGTGCCAGCAGTCCTGGACGGTTCTATGGCTACACCTTC. This sequence encodes CASSPGRFYGYTF.

In this sample, this clone turned up once. This chain joins TRBV2 and TRBJ1-1, with D unclear. The CDR3 sequence is 12 residues long. V gave up 6 bases and J gave up 4 bases, with 9 bases separating them. Germline assignment: CDR1 SNHLY and CDR2 FYNNEI. The CDR3 bases are TGTGCCAGCAGCAGAGTAGCCACTGAAGCTTTCTTT. It specifies CASSRVATEAFF.

The chain recombines TRBV5-6 with TRBJ1-4; 7 bases line up with TRBD1. The V and J ends lost 5 bases and 8 bases, in that order; junction bases with no gene match: 15. CDR1 and CDR2 (germline): SGHDT, YYEEEE. The CDR3 is 16 residues long. The CDR3 sequence: CASRRQTGSLGEKLFF. In DNA form, the CDR3 reads TGTGCCAGCAGACGGCAGACAGGGTCGCTAGGGGAAAAACTGTTTTTT.

The V call is TRBV21-1, the J call TRBJ2-1; TRBD2, the D gene given by the table, was not confirmed from the DNA. TRBV21-1 is deemed a pseudogene. This CDR3 region has 18 residues. The DNA of the CDR3 is TGTGCCAGCAGCTCAGAAGTAATGAGCGGGAGGAGCTACAATGAGCAGTTCTTC. This encodes CASSSEVMSGRSYNEQFF.

The chain carries TRBV7-3 and TRBJ1-6; 9 bases are shared with TRBD1. The CDR3 is 15 amino acids. V lost 3 bases, J lost 9 bases, and 6 bases stayed unmatched. Germline CDR1 reads SGHTA; CDR2 reads FQGTGA. The CDR3 protein is CASSLRGQGLSPLHF. The CDR3 DNA reads as TGTGCCAGCAGCTTGAGGGGACAGGGTCTTTCACCCCTCCACTTT.

The chain joins TRBV27 to TRBJ1-2; D not resolved. The CDR3 consists of 13 residues. The V end lost 6 bases, the J end lost 4 bases, and 12 bases lay between the germline ends. Germline CDR1 and CDR2: MNHEY and SMNVEV (reference sequence). The CDR3 region has the DNA TGTGCCAGCAGCCGGGCCCCGGGCTATGGCTACACCTTC. Its translation: CASSRAPGYGYTF.

The V gene is TRBV2, the J gene TRBJ2-2, with 9 bases identical to TRBD1. The CDR3 length is 13 residues. Germline V gives CDR1 SNHLY, CDR2 FYNNEI. The junction had 6 bases not matched to a gene; V was cut back by 11 bases and J by 5 bases. CDR3 sequence reads: CASRDRVTGELFF. CDR3 in DNA: TGTGCCTCCCGGGACAGGGTGACCGGGGAGCTGTTTTTT.